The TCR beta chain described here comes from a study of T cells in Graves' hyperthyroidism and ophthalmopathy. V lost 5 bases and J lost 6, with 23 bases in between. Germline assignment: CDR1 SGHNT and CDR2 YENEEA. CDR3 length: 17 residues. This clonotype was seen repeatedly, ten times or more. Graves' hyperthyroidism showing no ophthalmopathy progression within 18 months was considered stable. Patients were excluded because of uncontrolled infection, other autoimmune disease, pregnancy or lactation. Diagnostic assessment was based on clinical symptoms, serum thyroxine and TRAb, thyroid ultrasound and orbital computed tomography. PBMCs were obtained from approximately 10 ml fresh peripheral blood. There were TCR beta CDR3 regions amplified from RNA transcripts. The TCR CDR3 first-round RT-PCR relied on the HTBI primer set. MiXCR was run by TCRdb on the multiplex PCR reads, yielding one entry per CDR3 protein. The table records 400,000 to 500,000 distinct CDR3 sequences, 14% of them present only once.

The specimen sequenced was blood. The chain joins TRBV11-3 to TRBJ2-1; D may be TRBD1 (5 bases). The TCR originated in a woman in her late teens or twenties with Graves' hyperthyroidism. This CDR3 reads CASSHIRSGLGFNEQFF. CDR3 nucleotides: TGTGCCAGCAGCCACATTAGGTCAGGGCTAGGGTTCAATGAGCAGTTCTTC. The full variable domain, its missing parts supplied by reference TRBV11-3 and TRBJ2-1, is EAGVVQSPRYKIIEKKQPVAFWCNPISGHNTLYWYLQNLGQGPELLIRYENEEAVDDSQLPKDRFSAERLKGVDSTLKIQPAELGDSAVYLCASSHIRSGLGFNEQFFGPGTRLTVL.